Below are 20 T cell receptor beta chains sequenced from a single sample in a study of blood T cell repertoires in COVID-19. The data were produced by immunoSEQ multiplex PCR, yet TCRdb's version contains in-frame clones alone and is incomplete. Of 250,000 to 350,000 clones listed, about nine tenths are singletons. The sample consisted of peripheral blood. These receptors all come from a woman in her twenties or thirties with COVID-19, enrolled during active disease.

The chain links TRBV12-3 or TRBV12-4 to TRBJ1-5, with 7 bases aligning to TRBD1. This CDR3 spans 13 amino acids. J lost 5 bases, V lost 6 bases, and 4 bases had no gene match. CDR3 in amino acids: CASRDRAHQPQHF. CDR3 sequence (DNA): TGTGCCAGCAGAGACAGGGCCCATCAGCCCCAGCATTTT.

The chain carries TRBV7-2 and TRBJ1-5; D perhaps matches TRBD1 (6 bases). Germline V gene sequence: CDR1 SGHTA, CDR2 FQGNSA. There are 16 residues in the CDR3. The V end lost 1 base, the J end lost 3 bases, and 13 bases lay between the germline ends. Written as DNA, the CDR3 is TGTGCCAGCAGCTTAGACCAGGGGTGGAACAATCAGCCCCAGCATTTT. Its translation is CASSLDQGWNNQPQHF. Variable domain in full (rest from reference TRBV7-2 and TRBJ1-5): GAGVSQSPSNKVTEKGKDVELRCDPISGHTALYWYRQSLGQGLEFLIYFQGNSAPDKSGLPSDRFSAERTGGSVSTLTIQRTQQEDSAVYLCASSLDQGWNNQPQHFGDGTRLSIL.

The genes are TRBV6-4 and TRBJ1-1; tentative D call: TRBD1 (5 bases). The CDR3 covers 15 residues. Trimming cost V 0 bases and J 7 bases, with 15 bases left between them. Germline values: CDR1 MRHNA, CDR2 SNTAGT. The CDR3 protein is CASSDSGRASDEAFF. Here the CDR3 DNA reads TGTGCCAGCAGTGACTCGGGCAGGGCAAGTGATGAAGCTTTCTTT.

The chain combines TRBV3-1 (or the pseudogene TRBV3-2) with TRBJ2-6, with D perhaps TRBD1 (5 bases). This CDR3 comprises 15 residues. Trimming stripped 4 bases from V and 2 bases from J, with 9 bases between. Germline assignment: CDR1 LGHDT and CDR2 YNNKEL (reference sequence). The CDR3 loop is CASSPGRAGANVLTF. The CDR3 DNA reads as TGTGCCAGCAGCCCCGGCAGGGCTGGGGCCAACGTCCTGACTTTC.

This clone was observed a few times. CDR3 in amino acids: CASSLAARTGNEKLFF. The CDR3 DNA reads as TGTGCCAGCAGCTTAGCAGCGCGGACAGGAAATGAAAAACTGTTTTTT. The genes are TRBV7-9 and TRBJ1-4; 7 positions match TRBD1. The CDR3 is 16 residues long. Trimming removed 0 bases from V and 5 bases from J; junction bases left unmatched: 6. Looked up from germline, CDR1 is SEHNR and CDR2 is FQNEAQ (reference sequence).

The chain employs TRBV7-2 and TRBJ2-7, with a tentative D call TRBD2 (5 bases). Trimming removed 1 base from V and 6 bases from J, with 13 bases in between. Germline V gene lookup returns CDR1 SGHTA and CDR2 FQGNSA. The CDR3 covers 14 residues. The CDR3 region is CASSLVHGKAEQYF. The CDR3 DNA reads as TGTGCCAGCAGCTTAGTTCACGGGAAGGCCGAGCAGTACTTC.

This chain links TRBV30 with TRBJ2-1; TRBD2 matches at 7 bases. Germline V gives CDR1 GTSNPN, CDR2 SVGIG (reference sequence). V lost 4 bases, J lost 0 bases, and 0 bases stayed unmatched. The CDR3 loop spans 13 amino acids. This chain's CDR3 is CAWTSGSYNEQFF. The CDR3 DNA is TGTGCCTGGACTAGCGGCTCCTACAATGAGCAGTTCTTC.

This chain uses TRBV9 with TRBJ2-5; tentatively, D is TRBD2 (5 bases). The CDR3 consists of 17 residues. Germline lookup yields CDR1 SGDLS and CDR2 YYNGEE. Trimming shortened V by 0 bases and J by 2 bases, and 17 bases separated the two germline ends. The CDR3 nucleotides read TGTGCCAGCAGCGTAGACCCCCTAAGCGGCCTACAAGAGACCCAGTACTTC. Its protein is CASSVDPLSGLQETQYF. The full variable domain, its missing parts supplied by reference TRBV9 and TRBJ2-5, is DSGVTQTPKHLITATGQRVTLRCSPRSGDLSVYWYQQSLDQGLQFLIQYYNGEERAKGNILERFSAQQFPDLHSELNLSSLELGDSALYFCASSVDPLSGLQETQYFGPGTRLLVL.

For the CDR3, the DNA is TGTGCCAGCAGCAGCTCGGCGGGACTACATTACGAGCAGTACTTC. Protein product: CASSSSAGLHYEQYF. The chain has TRBV7-8 and TRBJ2-7; 7 nucleotides line up with TRBD2. The CDR3 has 15 residues. V was clipped by 5 bases and J by 4 bases; unmatched bases: 11. Germline V gene data show CDR1 as SGHVS and CDR2 as FQNEAQ.

The count of this clone is one. V is TRBV6-5 and J is TRBJ1-4; the match to TRBD1 covers 10 bases. The CDR3 consists of 14 residues. J lost 11 bases, V lost 6 bases, and 9 bases had no gene match. Looked up from germline, CDR1 is MNHEY and CDR2 is SVGAGI. The CDR3 sequence is CASRLTGTGAKLFF. DNA for the CDR3: TGTGCCAGCAGACTAACCGGGACAGGGGCCAAACTGTTTTTT.

A note on this clone: Other nucleotide sequences in the sample specify the same CDR3. V usage is TRBV5-5 and J usage is TRBJ2-7; 8 nucleotides align to TRBD2. V trimming: 4 bases; J trimming: 2 bases; junction bases outside the gene matches: 5. Germline V gene data show CDR1 as SGHKS and CDR2 as YYEKEE (reference sequence). The CDR3 extends over 14 amino acids. DNA of the CDR3: TGTGCCAGCAGCCCGGGACTAGGCACCTACGAGCAGTACTTC. Amino acids: CASSPGLGTYEQYF.

CDR3 coding DNA: TGTGCCAGCAGCCTTCGGTGGCGGCGGGAGACCGGGGAGCTGTTTTTT. This translates into CASSLRWRRETGELFF. The chain couples TRBV7-9 to TRBJ2-2; 7 nucleotides align to TRBD2. J lost 5 bases, V lost 5 bases, and 11 bases had no gene match. CDR3 size: 16 residues. Germline CDR1 SEHNR, CDR2 FQNEAQ (reference sequence).

The chain employs TRBV6-6 and TRBJ1-1; D call uncertain. This CDR3 contains 12 residues. V dropped 5 bases and J dropped 3 bases, with 7 bases sitting between them. Germline loops: CDR1 MNHNY, CDR2 SVGAGI (reference sequence). CDR3 sequence: CASSRTDTEAFF. The CDR3 DNA is TGTGCCAGCAGTCGGACTGACACTGAAGCTTTCTTT.

This chain connects TRBV5-1 to TRBJ2-5, with D tentatively TRBD2 (5 bases). V lost 2 bases and J 0 bases, leaving 11 bases between the germline ends. Germline CDR1 SGHRS, CDR2 YFSETQ. This CDR3 spans 15 amino acids. The CDR3 loop reads CASSFSRGYQETQYF. CDR3 coding DNA: TGCGCCAGCAGCTTTTCCCGGGGATACCAAGAGACCCAGTACTTC.

The chain joins TRBV27 to TRBJ1-4, with D unresolved. V lost 3 bases and J 3 bases, leaving 5 bases between the germline ends. Germline CDR1 is MNHEY and CDR2 is SMNVEV (reference sequence). This CDR3 has 13 residues. CDR3 sequence: CASSLRANEKLFF. The CDR3, as DNA: TGTGCCAGCAGTTTGAGGGCTAATGAAAAACTGTTTTTT.

V is TRBV30 and J is TRBJ1-2, with a tentative D call TRBD1 (5 bases). This CDR3 is built from 12 residues. V was shortened by 2 bases and J by 8 bases, with 12 bases between the two germline ends. Germline-derived CDR1 and CDR2 are GTSNPN and SVGIG (reference sequence). In nucleotides, the CDR3 is TGTGCCTGGAGTCAGGGCCTGTGGGGCTACACCTTC. Amino acid sequence: CAWSQGLWGYTF.

This sequence joins TRBV28 and TRBJ1-2; 9 positions match TRBD1. CDR3 size: 17 residues. After removal of 3 bases from V and 2 bases from J, the junction contained 10 bases not matched to a gene. Germline CDR1 reads MDHEN; CDR2 reads SYDVKM. The CDR3 protein is CASSFYRDRVGNYGYTF. CDR3 bases: TGTGCCAGCAGTTTTTACCGGGACAGGGTGGGGAACTATGGCTACACCTTC.

This chain joins TRBV19 and TRBJ2-1; a weak D match, TRBD2 (7 bases). The CDR3 runs 15 residues. Germline V gene sequence: CDR1 LNHDA, CDR2 SQIVND (reference sequence). Trimming shortened V by 9 bases and J by 1 base, and 16 bases separated the two germline ends. The CDR3 coding sequence is TGTGCCAGCTCTCGCGGGGGCCAATCCTACAATGAGCAGTTCTTC. It yields the protein CASSRGGQSYNEQFF.

The chain links TRBV27 to TRBJ2-2, with D tentatively TRBD1 (5 bases). V was pared by 2 bases and J by 3 bases, with 16 bases between. CDR1 and CDR2 (germline): MNHEY, SMNVEV (reference sequence). This CDR3 contains 17 residues. CDR3 coding DNA: TGTGCCAGCAGTTTAGAAGCATTGCAGGGCTACACCGGGGAGCTGTTTTTT. It yields the protein CASSLEALQGYTGELFF.

The chain employs TRBV7-2 and TRBJ1-1; D gene ambiguous. Trimming stripped 8 bases from V and 1 base from J, with 11 bases between. This CDR3 is 13 amino acids long. The germline V gene has CDR1 SGHTA and CDR2 FQGNSA. In nucleotides, the CDR3 is TGTGCCAGCTCTACCCACCGGAACACTGAAGCTTTCTTT. As protein: CASSTHRNTEAFF.